These 29 T cell receptor beta chains came from one sample sequenced in a study of OX40 agonist ivuxolimab in advanced cancers. TCRdb keeps only in-frame clones here, not all; method: immunoSEQ multiplex PCR. The sample holds roughly 17,000 clones, around 73% seen once. The source material was CD4+ or CD8+ T cells sorted from blood, sampled in a trial of the OX40 agonist ivuxolimab. The source of these receptors is an adult with an advanced solid tumor such as melanoma, head and neck, liver or kidney cancer.

The chain carries TRBV7-6 and TRBJ1-1, with TRBD1 matching 7 bases. There are 12 residues in the CDR3. J gave up 4 bases and V 7 bases, and 3 bases lay outside the gene matches. Germline loops: CDR1 SGHVS, CDR2 FNYEAQ. The CDR3 sequence is CASKTGPTEAFF. The CDR3 DNA reads TGTGCCAGCAAGACAGGGCCCACTGAAGCTTTCTTT.

The rearrangement uses TRBV5-5 and TRBJ2-7, with 10 bases fitting TRBD2. The germline V gene has CDR1 SGHKS and CDR2 YYEKEE (reference sequence). The CDR3 is 16 amino acids. The trim removed 1 base at V and 5 bases at J, leaving 9 bases unmatched. CDR3 in amino acids: CASSLLPSGSINEQYF. Written as DNA, the CDR3 is TGTGCCAGCAGCTTGCTCCCTAGCGGGAGTATCAACGAGCAGTACTTC. Full variable domain (outside the CDR3, taken from reference TRBV5-5 and TRBJ2-7): DAGVTQSPTHLIKTRGQQVTLRCSPISGHKSVSWYQQVLGQGPQFIFQYYEKEERGRGNFPDRFSARQFPNYSSELNVNALLLGDSALYLCASSLLPSGSINEQYFGPGTRLTVT.

The CDR3: CASRKDGSYEQYF. As DNA, the CDR3 is TGTGCCAGCCGAAAAGACGGTTCCTACGAGCAGTACTTC. This chain connects TRBV11-2 to TRBJ2-7, with D hard to call. The germline V gene encodes CDR1 SGHAT and CDR2 FQNNGV. This CDR3 has 13 amino acids. With 8 bases removed from V and 1 base from J, the gap between germline ends came to 12 bases.

The chain uses TRBV11-3 and TRBJ2-7; D perhaps matches TRBD2 (5 bases). CDR1 SGHNT and CDR2 YENEEA come from the germline V gene. V shed 1 base and J shed 3 bases, with 7 bases lying between them. The CDR3 contains 13 residues. In nucleotides, the CDR3 is TGTGCCAGCAGCTTAGGACGGGACTACGAGCAGTACTTC. It is translated as CASSLGRDYEQYF. Full variable domain (missing parts from reference TRBV11-3 and TRBJ2-7): EAGVVQSPRYKIIEKKQPVAFWCNPISGHNTLYWYLQNLGQGPELLIRYENEEAVDDSQLPKDRFSAERLKGVDSTLKIQPAELGDSAVYLCASSLGRDYEQYFGPGTRLTVT.

The rearrangement joins TRBV7-2 to TRBJ2-1; D may be TRBD2 (5 bases). Germline lookup yields CDR1 SGHTA and CDR2 FQGNSA. The CDR3 contains 17 residues. Between the trimmed V and J ends, which lost 1 base and 0 bases, there was a span of 13 bases. This CDR3 reads CASSLDAGPSSYNEQFF. DNA of the CDR3: TGTGCCAGCAGCTTAGACGCGGGCCCGAGCTCCTACAATGAGCAGTTCTTC.

The chain carries TRBV30 and TRBJ1-2, with TRBD1 as a possible D gene (5 bases). Between the trimmed V and J ends, which lost 1 base and 0 bases, there was a span of 18 bases. The CDR3 is made up of 17 amino acids. The germline V gene encodes CDR1 GTSNPN and CDR2 SVGIG (reference sequence). The CDR3 nucleotides are TGTGCCTGGAGTGACGTAGAGAGGGGAGAAGCTAACTATGGCTACACCTTC. This gives the protein CAWSDVERGEANYGYTF. Variable domain in full (rest from reference TRBV30 and TRBJ1-2): SQTIHQWPATLVQPVGSPLSLECTVEGTSNPNLYWYRQAAGRGLQLLFYSVGIGQISSEVPQNLSASRPQDRQFILSSKKLLLSDSGFYLCAWSDVERGEANYGYTFGSGTRLTVV.

This chain links TRBV7-9 with TRBJ2-1; TRBD1 matches at 7 bases. The germline V gene has CDR1 SEHNR and CDR2 FQNEAQ (reference sequence). Trimming cost V 2 bases and J 2 bases; bases outside gene matches: 3. This CDR3 contains 15 residues. In DNA, the CDR3 is TGTGCCAGCAGCTTAACACAGGGGACCTACAATGAGCAGTTCTTC. It yields the protein CASSLTQGTYNEQFF.

V is TRBV11-3 and J is TRBJ2-1; no clear D. V was pared by 5 bases and J by 0 bases, with 8 bases between. The CDR3 consists of 14 residues. The germline gives CDR1 SGHNT, CDR2 YENEEA. The CDR3 DNA reads TGTGCCAGCAGCGGGGTGAGCTCCTACAATGAGCAGTTCTTC. Translated: CASSGVSSYNEQFF. Drawing the rest from reference TRBV11-3 and TRBJ2-1, the complete variable domain is EAGVVQSPRYKIIEKKQPVAFWCNPISGHNTLYWYLQNLGQGPELLIRYENEEAVDDSQLPKDRFSAERLKGVDSTLKIQPAELGDSAVYLCASSGVSSYNEQFFGPGTRLTVL.

This clone was counted a few times. This chain joins TRBV6-4 and TRBJ2-3; 8 bases align to TRBD2. Germline assignment: CDR1 MRHNA and CDR2 SNTAGT. V lost 0 bases, J lost 4 bases, and 6 bases stayed unmatched. The CDR3 runs to 16 residues. CDR3 sequence reads: CASSDSSGSGADTQYF. The CDR3 region has the DNA TGTGCCAGCAGTGACTCGAGCGGGAGCGGGGCAGATACGCAGTATTTT.

This clone has only one observation. The chain carries TRBV28 and TRBJ1-1; TRBD1 is a possible D gene (5 bases). Germline V gene sequence: CDR1 MDHEN, CDR2 SYDVKM. V was cut by 7 bases and J by 0 bases, with 15 bases left in between. This CDR3 is built from 15 residues. CDR3 sequence (DNA): TGTGCCAGCAAACAGGCATGGGGATTGAACACTGAAGCTTTCTTT. As protein: CASKQAWGLNTEAFF. Looking up the rest from reference TRBV28 and TRBJ1-1 gives the full variable domain: DVKVTQSSRYLVKRTGEKVFLECVQDMDHENMFWYRQDPGLGLRLIYFSYDVKMKEKGDIPEGYSVSREKKERFSLILESASTNQTSMYLCASKQAWGLNTEAFFGQGTRLTVV.

The chain combines TRBV7-6 with TRBJ1-1, with D hard to call. Trimming left V 5 bases short and J 7 bases short, with 11 bases between. The CDR3 is made up of 12 amino acids. In germline, CDR1 is SGHVS, CDR2 FNYEAQ. CDR3 amino acids: CASSPDGDEAFF. The CDR3 coding sequence is TGTGCCAGCAGCCCGGATGGGGATGAAGCTTTCTTT.

This clone was seen a single time. The CDR3 coding sequence is TGTGCCTGGAGATTGGGACTAACGATTTTCTCCTACGAGCAGTACTTC. Encoded protein: CAWRLGLTIFSYEQYF. The chain is built from TRBV30 and TRBJ2-7; 7 bases map to TRBD2. Trimming cost V 3 bases and J 0 bases; bases outside gene matches: 11. Germline assignment: CDR1 GTSNPN and CDR2 SVGIG (reference sequence). There are 16 residues in the CDR3.

The V gene is TRBV27, the J gene TRBJ1-1, with D uncertain. Germline V CDR1 and CDR2: MNHEY, SMNVEV (reference sequence). Trimming removed 3 bases at V and 4 bases at J, with 6 bases between. The CDR3 runs to 12 residues. The chain's CDR3 is CASSFLGTEAFF. The CDR3 DNA reads as TGTGCCAGCAGTTTTCTTGGCACTGAAGCTTTCTTT.

V usage is TRBV29-1 and J usage is TRBJ2-7; D perhaps matches TRBD1 (5 bases). Trimming took off 3 bases at V and 2 bases at J, with 11 bases between the two ends. Germline V gene data show CDR1 as SQVTM and CDR2 as ANQGSEA. This CDR3 contains 13 residues. The DNA for the CDR3 is TGCAGCGTTGAGACAGACCACACCTACGAGCAGTACTTC. Protein: CSVETDHTYEQYF.

There are a few counts of this clone. The chain links TRBV10-2 to TRBJ1-2; no clear D gene. The V end lost 2 bases, the J end lost 3 bases, and 7 bases lay between the germline ends. Germline V lookup: CDR1 WSHSY, CDR2 SAAADI. This CDR3 region has 13 residues. The CDR3 region has the DNA TGCGCCAGCAGTGAGAACTCATACTATGGCTACACCTTC. Its protein is CASSENSYYGYTF.

This clone was picked up one time. V gene TRBV7-6 combines with J gene TRBJ1-1, with a possible D match to TRBD1 (6 bases). The V gene's germline CDR1 is SGHVS and CDR2 FNYEAQ. Between the trimmed V and J ends, which lost 5 bases and 2 bases, there was a span of 9 bases. The CDR3 is made up of 13 amino acids. For the CDR3, the DNA is TGTGCCAGCAGCCCCGGGACAAACACTGAAGCTTTCTTT. It translates to CASSPGTNTEAFF.

This sequence joins TRBV27 and TRBJ2-1; D ambiguous. CDR1 and CDR2 (germline): MNHEY, SMNVEV (reference sequence). This CDR3 contains 14 residues. Trimming pared 1 base from V and 6 bases from J, leaving 10 bases between. CDR3 protein: CASSLLENLNEQFF. The CDR3 nucleotides are TGTGCCAGCAGTTTATTGGAGAACCTCAATGAGCAGTTCTTC.

The V gene is TRBV7-9, the J gene TRBJ2-5; 9 bases match TRBD2. J lost 3 bases, V lost 8 bases, and 10 bases had no gene match. CDR3 length: 15 residues. Germline CDR1 is SEHNR and CDR2 is FQNEAQ (reference sequence). DNA for the CDR3: TGTGCCAGCCAAAGCCCCGGGACTAGCAAAGAGACCCAGTACTTC. Its protein product is CASQSPGTSKETQYF.

This clone turned up a few times. The chain employs TRBV28 and TRBJ2-2, with 9 bases matching TRBD2. V shed 7 bases, J shed 7 bases, and the junction held 7 bases outside the gene matches. Germline V gives CDR1 MDHEN, CDR2 SYDVKM. There are 14 residues in the CDR3. The DNA for the CDR3 is TGTGCCAGCATGGTAGCGGGAGCGGGCGGGGAGCTGTTTTTT. It codes for CASMVAGAGGELFF.

The genes are TRBV4-1 and TRBJ2-1; 7 nucleotides match TRBD1. The germline CDR1 and CDR2 sequences are MGHRA and YSYEKL. This CDR3 is 15 amino acids long. J lost 4 bases, V lost 4 bases, and 7 bases had no gene match. CDR3 nucleotide sequence: TGCGCCAGCAGCCGCGACAGGGTGACTTACAATGAGCAGTTCTTC. It is translated as CASSRDRVTYNEQFF.

The gene calls are TRBV25-1 and TRBJ2-1; D gene uncertain. CDR1 is MGHDK, CDR2 SYGVNS, per germline. The V and J ends lost 3 bases and 4 bases respectively, with 10 bases between them. CDR3 length: 14 amino acids. The CDR3 region is CASSDRTDYNEQFF. The CDR3 nucleotides are TGTGCCAGCAGTGACCGGACGGATTACAATGAGCAGTTCTTC.

On this clone itself: The likely explanation is a read error, given a far larger clone one base away. This specimen includes other DNA sequences encoding the same CDR3. The chain has TRBV5-1 and TRBJ1-2; 8 bases are shared with TRBD1. Germline assignment: CDR1 SGHRS and CDR2 YFSETQ. J lost 6 bases, V lost 0 bases, and 4 bases had no gene match. The CDR3 has 14 residues. CDR3 nucleotides: TGCGCCAGCAGCTTGGGACAGGGGATGCATGGCTACACCTTC. It translates to CASSLGQGMHGYTF.

The V and J genes are TRBV25-1 and TRBJ1-1; D is unresolved. Germline V gene data show CDR1 as MGHDK and CDR2 as SYGVNS. V lost 7 bases to trimming and J lost 1 base, with 16 bases between them. There are 15 residues in the CDR3. In DNA, the CDR3 is TGTGCCAGCATAGAAGGGTGGGGTGGGAACACTGAAGCTTTCTTT. Encoded protein: CASIEGWGGNTEAFF. Full variable domain (remainder filled in from reference TRBV25-1 and TRBJ1-1): EADIYQTPRYLVIGTGKKITLECSQTMGHDKMYWYQQDPGMELHLIHYSYGVNSTEKGDLSSESTVSRIRTEHFPLTLESARPSHTSQYLCASIEGWGGNTEAFFGQGTRLTVV.

The V and J genes are TRBV5-4 and TRBJ2-5; 13 bases are shared with TRBD2. This CDR3 has 16 residues. CDR1 SGHNT and CDR2 YYREEE come from the germline V gene (reference sequence). The J segment lost 3 bases and the V segment lost 4 bases, leaving 6 bases of the junction unmatched. The CDR3 region is CASSGGTSGTEETQYF. CDR3 sequence (DNA): TGTGCCAGCAGCGGGGGGACTAGCGGGACTGAAGAGACCCAGTACTTC.

The gene calls are TRBV4-2 and TRBJ2-5, with D hard to call. The CDR3 has 15 residues. Germline CDR1 reads LGHNA; CDR2 reads YNFKEQ. Trimming took off 0 bases at V and 2 bases at J, with 10 bases between the two ends. The CDR3 coding sequence is TGTGCCAGCAGCCAAGAATATCCAGCTCAAGAGACCCAGTACTTC. This encodes CASSQEYPAQETQYF.

The chain joins TRBV9 to TRBJ1-1; a possible D gene is TRBD1 (5 bases). V was clipped by 0 bases and J by 6 bases, with 18 bases between them. Per germline, CDR1 SGDLS and CDR2 YYNGEE. This CDR3 is 16 amino acids long. For the CDR3, the DNA is TGTGCCAGCAGCGTAGGTGGTGGGGGATTGTACGCTGAAGCTTTCTTT. Protein sequence: CASSVGGGGLYAEAFF.

This clone came up many times. The chain uses TRBV6-1 and TRBJ2-1; D uncertain. The CDR3 has 14 residues. CDR1 and CDR2 from the germline V gene are MNHNS and SASEGT. V was clipped by 8 bases and J by 5 bases, with 16 bases between them. CDR3 sequence (DNA): TGTGCCAGCTTTCAGGATTTCGCGAACAATGAGCAGTTCTTC. The encoded protein is CASFQDFANNEQFF.

This clone appeared once. The chain is built from TRBV28 and TRBJ2-1; D is ambiguous. The germline CDR1 and CDR2 sequences are MDHEN and SYDVKM. The V and J ends lost 5 bases and 3 bases respectively, with 2 bases between them. This CDR3 contains 11 residues. The CDR3 spells CASSNYNEQFF. For the CDR3, the DNA is TGTGCCAGCAGTAACTACAATGAGCAGTTCTTC. Full variable domain (missing parts from reference TRBV28 and TRBJ2-1): DVKVTQSSRYLVKRTGEKVFLECVQDMDHENMFWYRQDPGLGLRLIYFSYDVKMKEKGDIPEGYSVSREKKERFSLILESASTNQTSMYLCASSNYNEQFFGPGTRLTVL.

V usage is TRBV10-3 and J usage is TRBJ2-1; D remains unclear. Trimming stripped 3 bases from V and 8 bases from J, with 14 bases between. CDR1 ENHRY and CDR2 SYGVKD come from the germline V gene. This CDR3 has 14 residues. CDR3 coding DNA: TGTGCCATCAGTGACCCAGGCAGTAACCATGAGCAGTTCTTC. The encoded protein is CAISDPGSNHEQFF.